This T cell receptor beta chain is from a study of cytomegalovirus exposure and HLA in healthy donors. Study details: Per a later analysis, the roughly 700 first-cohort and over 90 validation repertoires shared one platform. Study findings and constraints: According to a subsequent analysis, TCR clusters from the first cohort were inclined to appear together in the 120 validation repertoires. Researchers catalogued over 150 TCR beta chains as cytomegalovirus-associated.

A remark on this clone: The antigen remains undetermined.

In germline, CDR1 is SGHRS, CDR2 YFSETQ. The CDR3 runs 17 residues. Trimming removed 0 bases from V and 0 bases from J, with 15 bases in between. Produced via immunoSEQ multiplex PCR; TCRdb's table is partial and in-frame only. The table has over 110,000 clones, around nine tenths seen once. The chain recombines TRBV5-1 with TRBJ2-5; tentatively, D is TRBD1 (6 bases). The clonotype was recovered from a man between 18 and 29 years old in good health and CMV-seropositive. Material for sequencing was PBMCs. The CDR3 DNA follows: TGCGCCAGCAGCTTGGTTGGGGGCGCAGGGGACCAAGAGACCCAGTACTTC. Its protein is CASSLVGGAGDQETQYF.